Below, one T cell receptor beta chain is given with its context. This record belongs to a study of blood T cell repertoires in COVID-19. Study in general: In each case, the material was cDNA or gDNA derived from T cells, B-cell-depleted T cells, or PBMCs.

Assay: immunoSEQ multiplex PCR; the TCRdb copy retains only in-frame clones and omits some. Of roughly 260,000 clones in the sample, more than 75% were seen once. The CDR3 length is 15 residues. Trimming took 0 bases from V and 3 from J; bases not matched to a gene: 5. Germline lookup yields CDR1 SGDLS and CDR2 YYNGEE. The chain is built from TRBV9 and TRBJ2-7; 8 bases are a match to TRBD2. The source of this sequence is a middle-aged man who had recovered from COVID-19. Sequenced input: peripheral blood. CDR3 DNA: TGTGCCAGCAGCGTAGCGGGGGGGGTTAGCTACGAGCAGTACTTC. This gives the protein CASSVAGGVSYEQYF.